The T cell receptor beta chain under discussion was sequenced for a study of T cell changes during pregnancy in multiple sclerosis (dated by TCRdb to between 2018 and 2021). In the study overall: The study examined how the T cell repertoire changed over the course of pregnancy in women with multiple sclerosis.

This clone showed up just a few times. The antigen this receptor binds is unknown. Within one base of it there is no much larger clone, and no base qualities were kept. The library relied on the immunoSEQ multiplex PCR assay. TCRdb provides this immuneACCESS table in a form limited to in-frame rearrangements. Some clones are lacking; in checked studies, under half of them reflect an unresolved V gene, and why the rest are absent is not known. This sample holds approximately 88,000 clones; just under 95% were observed only once. About 4.5% of the sample lies in the top ten. According to the germline V gene, CDR1 reads SGHRS and CDR2 reads YFSETQ. Trimmed from V: 0 bases; trimmed from J: 2 bases; junction bases lacking a gene match: 1. Reading from cysteine to phenylalanine, the CDR3 counts 14 amino acids. This entry keeps only the CDR3 DNA: 42 bases, framed from base 1.

This receptor was taken from a female donor with multiple sclerosis, enrolled in a pregnancy study. The input for sequencing was peripheral blood, taken in the first trimester of pregnancy. The chain is made from TRBV5-1 and TRBJ1-2, with 7 bases matching TRBD1. For the CDR3, the sequence is CASSLVGQNYGYTF. The nucleotide sequence is TGCGCCAGCAGCTTGGTGGGACAGAACTATGGCTACACCTTC.